The TCR beta chain under discussion was sequenced for a study of T cell responses to AZD1222 COVID-19 vaccine. Study-wide results and limits: Repertoire collection took place solely once the T cell response had peaked. Compared with day 0, the breadth and depth of the Spike-specific TCR repertoire rose significantly after two doses of AZD1222.

V lost 3 bases and J lost 3, with 12 bases in between. This CDR3 spans 14 amino acids. CDR1 is MNHEY and CDR2 is SMNVEV in the germline V gene (reference sequence). Note on this clone: Its specificity is unknown.

Only in-frame clones appear in the TCRdb table, and some are missing; sequencing was by immunoSEQ multiplex PCR. The repertoire includes more than 150,000 clones, approximately 91% of them detected once, and approximately 1.5% sits in the top ten. Sample: peripheral blood, taken 28 days after the second AZD1222 dose. The receptor was derived from an adult who received the AZD1222 COVID-19 vaccine. The rearrangement uses TRBV27 and TRBJ2-7, with D maybe TRBD2 (6 bases). CDR3 DNA sequence: TGTGCCAGCAGTTTCGGAGCGGGTTACTACGAGCAGTACTTC. It codes for CASSFGAGYYEQYF.